This TCR beta chain was identified in a study of monozygotic twins with inflammatory bowel disease. Germline-derived CDR1 and CDR2 are MNHEY and SMNVEV (reference sequence). This CDR3 comprises 14 residues. For each CDR3 protein, TCRdb gives one entry from its re-call of the 5' RACE reads, without DNA. This sample's table reports 400,000 to 500,000 distinct CDR3 sequences. The sequenced sample was blood. This chain uses TRBV27 with TRBJ1-4. This clonotype was obtained from a human donor with ulcerative colitis or Crohn's disease, or a healthy co-twin of an affected twin (not recorded which). CDR3 loop: CASSLTYDSEKLFF.